Below, 32 T cell receptor beta chains from the same sample are listed, as sequenced in a study of blood T cell repertoires in COVID-19. Data came from immunoSEQ multiplex PCR; TCRdb stores just in-frame clones and leaves some out. The sample holds around 480,000 clones, roughly 88% seen once. The specimen was peripheral blood. Receptor source: a woman aged 45-59 years with COVID-19, enrolled during active disease.

The rearrangement links TRBV6-1 to TRBJ1-2; 8 bases agree with TRBD1. Germline CDR1 and CDR2: MNHNS and SASEGT. The V gene end was trimmed by 1 base and the J gene end by 2 bases; junction bases not matched to a gene: 3. CDR3 length equals 15 residues. This CDR3 is CASSEGTGRNYGYTF. In DNA, the CDR3 is TGTGCCAGCAGTGAAGGGACAGGGAGGAACTATGGCTACACCTTC.

This clone was seen more than once but under ten times. The rearrangement joins TRBV30 to TRBJ1-1; 8 bases line up with TRBD1. CDR1 and CDR2 (germline): GTSNPN, SVGIG (reference sequence). Trimming cost V 6 bases and J 4 bases; bases outside gene matches: 4. There are 12 residues in the CDR3. The CDR3 reads CACPGGRTEAFF. The CDR3 nucleotides are TGTGCCTGCCCAGGGGGCCGCACTGAAGCTTTCTTT.

This chain uses TRBV2 with TRBJ2-1, with 12 bases aligning to TRBD2. Germline CDR1 SNHLY, CDR2 FYNNEI. V shed 8 bases, J shed 8 bases, and the junction held 16 bases outside the gene matches. The CDR3 runs 17 residues. The CDR3 DNA sequence: TGTGCCAGCTGGGAGGCTAGCGGGGGGGCCCCTGAGGATGAGCAGTTCTTC. It encodes CASWEASGGAPEDEQFF.

The rearrangement links TRBV12-3 or TRBV12-4 to TRBJ2-2; 8 bases fit TRBD1. The CDR3 consists of 13 residues. The J segment lost 7 bases and the V segment lost 7 bases, leaving 5 bases of the junction unmatched. In nucleotides, the CDR3 is TGTGCCAGCACCCTGGACAGGGACGGGGAGCTGTTTTTT. Amino acid sequence: CASTLDRDGELFF.

CDR3 sequence reads: CASSQDGHTTATNEKLFF. The CDR3 DNA reads as TGTGCCAGCAGCCAGGACGGACACACCACTGCAACTAATGAAAAACTGTTTTTT. The J gene is TRBJ1-4, the V gene TRBV5-5; perhaps TRBD1 as D (5 bases). The V gene's germline CDR1 is SGHKS and CDR2 YYEKEE (reference sequence). Between the trimmed V and J ends, which lost 4 bases and 0 bases, there was a span of 19 bases. There are 18 residues in the CDR3.

The count of this clone is one. This sample includes further DNA sequences coding for the same CDR3. This chain joins TRBV27 and TRBJ2-7, with D maybe TRBD1 (6 bases). V gave up 3 bases and J gave up 1 base, with 7 bases separating them. The CDR3 loop spans 13 amino acids. Per the germline V gene, CDR1 is MNHEY and CDR2 is SMNVEV (reference sequence). CDR3 sequence reads: CASSLTGSYEQYF. The DNA of the CDR3 is TGTGCCAGCAGTTTGACAGGTTCCTACGAGCAGTACTTC.

The chain employs TRBV6-6 and TRBJ2-1, with D unclear. The CDR3 spans 11 residues. Per germline, CDR1 MNHNY and CDR2 SVGAGI (reference sequence). Trimming pared 5 bases from V and 8 bases from J, leaving 7 bases between. CDR3 in DNA: TGTGCCAGCAGTGTGCGGCATGAGCAGTTCTTC. Protein: CASSVRHEQFF.

This clone was seen more than once but under ten times. V usage is TRBV6-1 and J usage is TRBJ1-5; D may be TRBD1 (6 bases). The V end lost 1 base, the J end lost 2 bases, and 15 bases lay between the germline ends. The germline CDR1 and CDR2 sequences are MNHNS and SASEGT. The CDR3 has 17 amino acids. The CDR3 DNA reads TGTGCCAGCAGTGAAGTCAGAAGGGGGAACGGCAATCAGCCCCAGCATTTT. It codes for CASSEVRRGNGNQPQHF.

The V and J genes are TRBV7-6 and TRBJ2-3; a possible D gene is TRBD1 (6 bases). Germline-derived CDR1 and CDR2 are SGHVS and FNYEAQ. The CDR3 runs to 16 residues. V lost 5 bases and J lost 6, with 21 bases in between. Here the CDR3 DNA reads TGTGCCAGCAGCAACCCCGGGACAAAGATCGTGGATACGCAGTATTTT. It translates to CASSNPGTKIVDTQYF.

The chain has TRBV30 and TRBJ1-1, with 7 bases matching TRBD1. After removal of 5 bases from V and 12 bases from J, the junction contained 9 bases not matched to a gene. Germline V gene sequence: CDR1 GTSNPN, CDR2 SVGIG (reference sequence). CDR3 length: 11 residues. CDR3 bases: TGTGCCTGGGGAGGGGGCCCGACGACTTTCTTT. It yields the protein CAWGGGPTTFF.

The chain couples TRBV5-1 to TRBJ1-2; 7 bases fit TRBD1. The germline V gene has CDR1 SGHRS and CDR2 YFSETQ. CDR3 length equals 14 residues. Trimming cost V 0 bases and J 11 bases; bases outside gene matches: 10. This CDR3 is CASSLEGKGALYTF. The DNA of the CDR3 is TGCGCCAGCAGCTTGGAAGGGAAGGGGGCCCTATACACCTTC.

The CDR3 sequence is CATRGQLENSPLHF. The CDR3 region has the DNA TGTGCCACCAGGGGACAGCTAGAAAATTCACCCCTCCACTTT. The V call is TRBV19, the J call TRBJ1-6, with 7 bases identical to TRBD1. Germline loops: CDR1 LNHDA, CDR2 SQIVND (reference sequence). The CDR3 runs to 14 residues. The J segment lost 7 bases and the V segment lost 10 bases, leaving 10 bases of the junction unmatched.

The rearrangement joins TRBV6-4 to TRBJ1-5, with 8 bases matching TRBD1. This CDR3 contains 18 residues. With V trimmed by 7 bases and J by 4 bases, 18 bases remained unmatched. Looked up from germline, CDR1 is MRHNA and CDR2 is SNTAGT. The CDR3 DNA reads as TGTGCCAGCACCCTCGGACAGGGAGCACGAGTGTTTAATCAGCCCCAGCATTTT. Translating it yields CASTLGQGARVFNQPQHF.

The rearrangement joins TRBV6-5 to TRBJ2-3; TRBD2 is a possible D gene (5 bases). The CDR3 has 13 residues. Germline lookup yields CDR1 MNHEY and CDR2 SVGAGI. The V and J ends lost 4 bases and 3 bases respectively, with 8 bases between them. The CDR3 protein is CASSLSGTDTQYF. DNA of the CDR3: TGTGCCAGCAGTTTGAGCGGAACAGATACGCAGTATTTT.

This sequence joins TRBV9 and TRBJ2-1; TRBD2 aligns across 10 bases. CDR1 is SGDLS, CDR2 YYNGEE, per germline. This CDR3 has 15 residues. V shed 2 bases, J shed 2 bases, and the junction held 1 base outside the gene matches. CDR3: CASSVGLAAYNEQFF. The CDR3 bases are TGTGCCAGCAGCGTCGGACTAGCGGCCTACAATGAGCAGTTCTTC.

The chain joins TRBV19 to TRBJ2-1, with a tentative D call TRBD1 (5 bases). Germline CDR1 LNHDA, CDR2 SQIVND (reference sequence). CDR3 size: 14 residues. Trimming pared 5 bases from V and 4 bases from J, leaving 12 bases between. The CDR3 bases are TGTGCCAGTAGTGATAGGGGCAGGTACAATGAGCAGTTCTTC. This gives the protein CASSDRGRYNEQFF.

This clone was observed once. J is TRBJ2-3 and V is TRBV18; 10 nucleotides align to TRBD2. CDR3 length: 16 residues. Germline V gene lookup returns CDR1 KGHSH and CDR2 LQKENI. The V and J ends lost 3 bases and 0 bases, in that order; junction bases with no gene match: 3. Here the CDR3 reads CASSPTSGESTDTQYF. The CDR3 nucleotides read TGTGCCAGCTCACCCACTAGCGGGGAGAGCACAGATACGCAGTATTTT.

V and J are TRBV19 and TRBJ1-5, with 10 bases identical to TRBD1. The CDR3 length is 18 residues. The V and J ends lost 7 bases and 1 base, in that order; junction bases with no gene match: 13. Germline CDR1 LNHDA, CDR2 SQIVND (reference sequence). Here the CDR3 reads CASTPWTGGGESNQPQHF. The CDR3 DNA reads TGTGCCAGTACCCCGTGGACAGGGGGTGGTGAGAGCAATCAGCCCCAGCATTTT. The full variable domain, rest sourced from reference TRBV19 and TRBJ1-5, is DGGITQSPKYLFRKEGQNVTLSCEQNLNHDAMYWYRQDPGQGLRLIYYSQIVNDFQKGDIAEGYSVSREKKESFPLTVTSAQKNPTAFYLCASTPWTGGGESNQPQHFGDGTRLSIL.

CDR3 amino acids: CASSALGGWYNEQFF. The CDR3, as DNA: TGTGCCAGCAGTGCCCTCGGGGGGTGGTACAATGAGCAGTTCTTC. The chain carries TRBV2 and TRBJ2-1, with 7 bases identical to TRBD2. V shed 4 bases and J 4 bases; nucleotides not matched to a gene: 7. CDR1 SNHLY and CDR2 FYNNEI come from the germline V gene. The CDR3 has 15 amino acids.

A note on this clone: The identical CDR3 is also encoded by other nucleotide sequences in the sample. The gene calls are TRBV7-9 and TRBJ2-7; the D gene is possibly TRBD1 (6 bases). Germline V gives CDR1 SEHNR, CDR2 FQNEAQ (reference sequence). V was trimmed by 3 bases and J by 1 base, leaving 7 bases between them. The CDR3 sequence is 13 residues long. The CDR3 here is CASSFGQSYEQYF. In DNA form, the CDR3 reads TGTGCCAGCAGCTTCGGACAGTCCTACGAGCAGTACTTC.

This chain links TRBV6-5 with TRBJ1-3, with TRBD1 matching 9 bases. The length of the CDR3 is 15 residues. The germline CDR1 and CDR2 sequences are MNHEY and SVGAGI. V shed 2 bases and J 7 bases; nucleotides not matched to a gene: 6. The chain's CDR3 is CASSYGTGSRNTIYF. Here the CDR3 DNA reads TGTGCCAGCAGTTACGGGACAGGGTCAAGGAACACCATATATTTT.

This chain links TRBV9 with TRBJ2-1; 8 bases align to TRBD2. V shed 2 bases and J 7 bases; nucleotides not matched to a gene: 5. The CDR3 covers 14 residues. Germline loops: CDR1 SGDLS, CDR2 YYNGEE. CDR3 residues: CASSVDRGGNEQFF. CDR3 bases: TGTGCCAGCAGCGTTGACCGGGGGGGGAATGAGCAGTTCTTC.

The chain combines TRBV12-3 or TRBV12-4 with TRBJ2-7; 8 bases agree with TRBD1. The V segment lost 5 bases and the J segment 12 bases; nucleotides outside the gene matches: 12. The CDR3 is 13 amino acids. The DNA for the CDR3 is TGTGCCAGCAGTCTATATCTCGGACAGGGTTGGTACTTC. This codes for CASSLYLGQGWYF.

About this clone: It is likely a read error, because the conserved phenylalanine at the end of the CDR3 is missing. The DNA is left out, because the CDR3 cannot be placed on it with certainty; the CDR3 is given as TCRdb lists it. J is TRBJ2-4 and V is TRBV5-5; TRBD1 is the table's D call and was not checked against the DNA. The CDR3 extends over 12 residues, inclusive of both ends. Germline V gives CDR1 SGHKS, CDR2 YYEKEE (reference sequence). The chain's CDR3 is CASSLAGTGEHV.

This clone was recorded only once. CDR3 protein: CAIRRDRDIGNTEAFF. The CDR3 DNA reads as TGTGCCATACGGAGAGACAGGGATATTGGGAACACTGAAGCTTTCTTT. The gene calls are TRBV10-3 and TRBJ1-1; 7 positions agree with TRBD1. The ends lost 9 bases at V and 1 base at J; junction bases unmatched: 14. The germline CDR1 and CDR2 sequences are ENHRY and SYGVKD. The CDR3 is 16 amino acids.

This clone has just a few counts. This rearrangement joins TRBV19 to TRBJ1-1; TRBD1 matches at 8 bases. The J segment lost 7 bases and the V segment lost 7 bases, leaving 8 bases of the junction unmatched. The CDR3 is 13 amino acids. CDR1 and CDR2 from the germline V gene are LNHDA and SQIVND (reference sequence). DNA of the CDR3: TGTGCCAGTAAGGCAGGGGGCGATAATGAAGCTTTCTTT. Translated, it gives CASKAGGDNEAFF.

This chain joins TRBV2 and TRBJ1-1; D possibly corresponds to TRBD1 (5 bases). The germline gives CDR1 SNHLY, CDR2 FYNNEI. Trimming stripped 4 bases from V and 0 bases from J, with 9 bases between. This CDR3 region has 14 residues. The CDR3 DNA is TGTGCCAGCAGTGGGACATATCTGAACACTGAAGCTTTCTTT. Encoded protein: CASSGTYLNTEAFF.

This chain links TRBV11-3 with TRBJ1-1; TRBD1 matches at 8 bases. Trimming cost V 5 bases and J 5 bases; bases outside gene matches: 13. The CDR3 is 16 amino acids. The germline CDR1 and CDR2 sequences are SGHNT and YENEEA. The CDR3 bases are TGTGCCAGCAGCCATAGGACAGGGTTTGGTCTGACTGAAGCTTTCTTT. Encoded protein: CASSHRTGFGLTEAFF.

The chain joins TRBV9 to TRBJ2-1; 11 bases align to TRBD2. The ends lost 4 bases at V and 4 bases at J; junction bases unmatched: 7. This CDR3 has 16 residues. Germline-derived CDR1 and CDR2 are SGDLS and YYNGEE. CDR3 DNA sequence: TGTGCCAGCAGCCCACTAGCGGGGGCCCTGTACAATGAGCAGTTCTTC. Protein: CASSPLAGALYNEQFF.

This chain connects TRBV7-9 to TRBJ1-5, with D perhaps matching TRBD1 (5 bases). Between the trimmed V and J ends, which lost 5 bases and 5 bases, there was a span of 16 bases. Germline CDR1 reads SEHNR; CDR2 reads FQNEAQ (reference sequence). This CDR3 comprises 15 residues. CDR3 sequence reads: CASSAGQGKDQPQHF. The CDR3 DNA follows: TGTGCCAGCAGCGCTGGGCAGGGTAAAGATCAGCCCCAGCATTTT.

Concerning this clone: The same CDR3 can be traced to other DNA sequences in this sample. The chain recombines TRBV20-1 with TRBJ1-5; tentatively, D is TRBD1 (6 bases). Germline V gene lookup returns CDR1 DFQATT and CDR2 SNEGSKA (reference sequence). The CDR3 length is 11 residues. V lost 5 bases and J 5 bases, leaving 7 bases between the germline ends. CDR3 protein: CSAGGDQPQHF. The DNA of the CDR3 is TGCAGTGCTGGGGGCGATCAGCCCCAGCATTTT.

The table lists this clone with a count of one. J is TRBJ1-1 and V is TRBV12-5; 9 bases fit TRBD1. Per the germline V gene, CDR1 is LGHNT and CDR2 is FRNRAP. This CDR3 has 19 amino acids. V was clipped by 0 bases and J by 1 base; unmatched bases: 12. The CDR3 region is CASGLVPGQGSPPNTEAFF. The CDR3 region has the DNA TGTGCTAGTGGTTTGGTACCGGGACAGGGCAGTCCTCCGAACACTGAAGCTTTCTTT. The entire variable domain, with the rest obtained from reference TRBV12-5 and TRBJ1-1, is as follows: DARVTQTPRHKVTEMGQEVTMRCQPILGHNTVFWYRQTMMQGLELLAYFRNRAPLDDSGMPKDRFSAEMPDATLATLKIQPSEPRDSAVYFCASGLVPGQGSPPNTEAFFGQGTRLTVV.